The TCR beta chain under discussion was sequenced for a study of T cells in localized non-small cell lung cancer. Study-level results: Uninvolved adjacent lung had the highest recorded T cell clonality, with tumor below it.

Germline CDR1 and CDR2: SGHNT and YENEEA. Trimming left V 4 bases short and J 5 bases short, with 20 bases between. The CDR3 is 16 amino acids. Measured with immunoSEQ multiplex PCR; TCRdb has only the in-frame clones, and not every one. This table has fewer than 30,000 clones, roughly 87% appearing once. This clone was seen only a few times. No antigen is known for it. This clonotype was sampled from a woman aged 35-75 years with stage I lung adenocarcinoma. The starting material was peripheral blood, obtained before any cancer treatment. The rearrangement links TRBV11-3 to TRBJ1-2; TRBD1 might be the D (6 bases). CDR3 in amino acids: CASSSEGRGGFYGYTF. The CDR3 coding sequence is TGTGCCAGCAGCTCAGAGGGCCGAGGGGGTTTTTATGGCTACACCTTC.